These 21 T cell receptor beta chains originate from one sample sequenced in a study of human T cells and chemical hapten exposure. TCRdb ran MiXCR on the RACE reads and lists one entry per CDR3 protein. The sample records roughly 90,000 distinct CDR3 sequences, roughly 10% being singletons. Time point described: patch test 3, about 24 weeks after DPC sensitization. The treatment is: therapeutic diphenylcyclopropenone sensitization with weekly scalp DPC. Specimen: whole blood, collected in connection with sensitization to the hapten diphenylcyclopropenone (DPC). The receptors were gathered from a woman in her thirties with alopecia areata. Some clones in this sample may be carry-over from other donors' samples.

This clonotype was detected many times. The V call is TRBV20-1, the J call TRBJ1-2; 9 bases line up with TRBD1. The V gene's germline CDR1 is DFQATT and CDR2 SNEGSKA (reference sequence). CDR3 length: 15 residues. V gave up 6 bases and J gave up 3 bases; unmatched junction bases: 11. The CDR3 DNA sequence: TGCAGTGCCGTGCAAGATAACAGGGGGCACTATGGCTACACCTTC. Encoded protein: CSAVQDNRGHYGYTF.

CDR3 amino acids: CASSLSGTGNIQYF. Written as DNA, the CDR3 is TGTGCCAGCAGCTTGTCCGGGACCGGAAACATTCAGTACTTC. The rearrangement joins TRBV11-2 to TRBJ2-4; D may correspond to TRBD1 or TRBD2 (5 bases each). Germline assignment: CDR1 SGHAT and CDR2 FQNNGV. The CDR3 spans 14 residues. V dropped 3 bases and J dropped 6 bases, with 12 bases sitting between them.

This clonotype was recorded a few times. Here the CDR3 DNA reads TGTGCCAGCAGCCCCCAAGGGGCCGCTGGCACAGATACGCAGTATTTT. Protein: CASSPQGAAGTDTQYF. This chain joins TRBV12-3 or TRBV12-4 and TRBJ2-3, with TRBD1 as a possible D gene (5 bases). Trimming shortened V by 6 bases and J by 1 base, and 17 bases separated the two germline ends. This CDR3 is built from 16 residues.

This clonotype came up a few times. This chain links TRBV5-1 with TRBJ2-7; the D gene is possibly TRBD1 (5 bases). The CDR3 length is 12 residues. V lost 4 bases, J lost 7 bases, and 12 bases lay in between. CDR1 SGHRS and CDR2 YFSETQ come from the germline V gene. The chain's CDR3 is CASSPQKGEQYF. The CDR3 DNA follows: TGCGCCAGCAGCCCCCAGAAGGGGGAGCAGTACTTC.

The chain joins TRBV6-2 or TRBV6-3 to TRBJ2-1; 10 nucleotides align to TRBD2. CDR1 is MNHEY and CDR2 is SVGEGT in the germline V gene. V gave up 7 bases and J gave up 7 bases; unmatched junction bases: 10. The CDR3 is 15 amino acids. For the CDR3, the DNA is TGTGCCAGCACTTCGCTAGCGGGAGCGGAAAATGAGCAGTTCTTC. Its protein product is CASTSLAGAENEQFF.

In its sample, this clonotype was seen a few times. This chain links TRBV6-2 or TRBV6-3 with TRBJ1-5, with TRBD1 matching 8 bases. The V gene end was trimmed by 0 bases and the J gene end by 8 bases; junction bases not matched to a gene: 6. Germline-derived CDR1 and CDR2 are MNHEY and SVGEGT. CDR3 length equals 15 residues. CDR3 amino acids: CASSYSGTGREPQHF. The CDR3 coding sequence is TGTGCCAGCAGTTACTCCGGGACAGGACGGGAGCCCCAGCATTTT.

The chain recombines TRBV11-2 with TRBJ2-3, with 9 bases matching TRBD2. Trimming at V came to 5 bases and at J to 6 bases, leaving 12 bases not matched to a gene. The CDR3 runs to 16 residues. The germline V gene encodes CDR1 SGHAT and CDR2 FQNNGV. CDR3 loop: CASSTLKRGAGDTQYF. In DNA, the CDR3 is TGTGCCAGCAGCACCCTCAAGCGGGGGGCGGGTGATACGCAGTATTTT.

This clonotype was recorded a few times. V usage is TRBV28 and J usage is TRBJ1-1; no firm D call. Trimming left V 5 bases short and J 7 bases short, with 8 bases between. Germline loops: CDR1 MDHEN, CDR2 SYDVKM. CDR3 length: 11 residues. In DNA, the CDR3 is TGTGCCAGCAGTCAGCAGCGTGAAGCTTTCTTT. It specifies CASSQQREAFF. Full variable domain (outside the CDR3, taken from reference TRBV28 and TRBJ1-1): DVKVTQSSRYLVKRTGEKVFLECVQDMDHENMFWYRQDPGLGLRLIYFSYDVKMKEKGDIPEGYSVSREKKERFSLILESASTNQTSMYLCASSQQREAFFGQGTRLTVV.

The rearrangement uses TRBV7-9 and TRBJ1-1, with 10 bases lining up with TRBD1. Trimming at V came to 6 bases and at J to 6 bases, leaving 7 bases not matched to a gene. From germline, CDR1 is SEHNR and CDR2 FQNEAQ (reference sequence). The length of the CDR3 is 14 residues. The CDR3 loop reads CASSKTGGSAEAFF. For the CDR3, the DNA is TGTGCCAGCAGTAAGACAGGGGGCTCGGCTGAAGCTTTCTTT.

V gene TRBV20-1 combines with J gene TRBJ2-5; TRBD2 agrees at 11 bases. The germline V gene encodes CDR1 DFQATT and CDR2 SNEGSKA (reference sequence). The CDR3 is 16 residues long. V gave up 6 bases and J gave up 1 base; unmatched junction bases: 10. The CDR3 DNA reads as TGCAGTGCCACCGGGACTAGCGGAGACATCCAAGAGACCCAGTACTTC. Translation gives CSATGTSGDIQETQYF.

The rearrangement uses TRBV10-3 and TRBJ2-7; maybe TRBD1 (6 bases). Trimming removed 10 bases from V and 2 bases from J, with 12 bases in between. Germline V CDR1 and CDR2: ENHRY, SYGVKD. This CDR3 is built from 12 residues. The CDR3 DNA reads TGTGCCACCGGCGGACAGCCCTACGAGCAGTACGTC. Translating it yields CATGGQPYEQYV.

In the case of this clonotype: A much larger clone differs by one base, so this may be a read error. Without the conserved terminal phenylalanine or tryptophan, this CDR3 likely stems from a read error. The rearrangement links TRBV11-2 to TRBJ2-3; D might be TRBD1 or TRBD2, each matching 5 bases. CDR1 SGHAT and CDR2 FQNNGV come from the germline V gene. The CDR3 is 13 residues long. Trimming cost V 5 bases and J 4 bases, with 10 bases left between them. The CDR3 sequence: CASSLGRADTQYL. CDR3 sequence (DNA): TGTGCCAGCAGCCTGGGGCGGGCAGATACGCAGTATTTA.

This clonotype was detected once. CDR3 in amino acids: CASSLLRGQREQYV. As DNA, the CDR3 is TGTGCCAGCAGCTTGCTGCGGGGCCAGCGCGAGCAGTACGTC. The chain has TRBV5-6 and TRBJ2-7, with D perhaps matching TRBD2 (6 bases). The CDR3 length is 14 residues. V lost 1 base, J lost 6 bases, and 14 bases lay in between. Per the germline V gene, CDR1 is SGHDT and CDR2 is YYEEEE.

This clonotype has a handful of counts. This chain uses TRBV29-1 with TRBJ2-3, with 8 bases lining up with TRBD2. The CDR3 loop spans 15 amino acids. Germline values: CDR1 SQVTM, CDR2 ANQGSEA. V dropped 4 bases and J dropped 2; count of bases not matched to a gene: 8. The CDR3 is CSVVSIGLATDTQYF. The CDR3, as DNA: TGCAGCGTTGTGAGCATCGGACTAGCCACAGATACGCAGTATTTT.

This clonotype came up a few times. The rearrangement links TRBV28 to TRBJ2-7; D could derive from TRBD1 or TRBD2 (5 bases each). Germline V gene data show CDR1 as MDHEN and CDR2 as SYDVKM. Trimming left V 6 bases short and J 5 bases short, with 11 bases between. The CDR3 loop spans 12 amino acids. CDR3: CASRAGTDEQYF. DNA for the CDR3: TGTGCCAGCAGGGCTGGGACGGACGAGCAGTACTTC.

This clonotype was counted only a few times. This chain connects TRBV28 to TRBJ2-2; weak D call: TRBD1 (6 bases). V was pared by 8 bases and J by 13 bases, with 14 bases between. CDR1 and CDR2 (germline): MDHEN, SYDVKM. This CDR3 comprises 11 residues. The CDR3 DNA reads as TGTGCCAGCGGAAACAGGGATTTGCTGTTTTTT. This gives the protein CASGNRDLLFF.

This clonotype appeared a single time. This may be a read error, as it is one base from a much larger clone. The rearrangement joins TRBV25-1 to TRBJ1-1; unclear D gene. The length of the CDR3 is 11 residues. V gave up 2 bases and J gave up 6 bases, with 4 bases separating them. Germline assignment: CDR1 MGHDK and CDR2 SYGVNS. CDR3 nucleotide sequence: TGTGCCAGCAGTGAAAGAGCTGAAGCTTTCTTT. Protein: CASSERAEAFF.

This clonotype was counted many times. The V call is TRBV4-1, the J call TRBJ1-5; 8 bases are shared with TRBD1. The CDR3 extends over 17 amino acids. Germline V gene lookup returns CDR1 MGHRA and CDR2 YSYEKL. V shed 1 base and J 3 bases; nucleotides not matched to a gene: 8. CDR3 region: CASSQVGTTGANQPQHF. The CDR3 nucleotides read TGCGCCAGCAGCCAAGTTGGGACGACAGGGGCCAATCAGCCCCAGCATTTT.

This clonotype occurred a few times. The rearrangement joins TRBV3-1 to TRBJ1-3; possibly TRBD1 for D (5 bases). Germline loops: CDR1 LGHDT, CDR2 YNNKEL (reference sequence). CDR3 size: 14 residues. Trimming stripped 1 base from V and 4 bases from J, with 8 bases between. The CDR3 DNA reads TGTGCCAGCAGCCAAGGGGGCGGCGGAAACACCATATATTTT. Protein product: CASSQGGGGNTIYF.

This chain uses TRBV12-5 with TRBJ2-1, with D possibly being TRBD1 (5 bases). CDR1 and CDR2 (germline): LGHNT, FRNRAP. The V gene lost 2 bases and the J gene lost 4 bases, with 9 bases spanning the gap. The CDR3 is 14 residues long. The CDR3 loop reads CASGLSRAYNEQFF. CDR3 bases: TGTGCTAGTGGTTTGAGCAGGGCTTACAATGAGCAGTTCTTC.

This clonotype was counted ten times or more. The chain is built from TRBV28 and TRBJ2-2; TRBD1 aligns across 8 bases. Germline lookup yields CDR1 MDHEN and CDR2 SYDVKM. There are 15 residues in the CDR3. With 6 bases clipped from V and 6 bases from J, the junction kept 9 bases outside the gene matches. The CDR3 loop reads CASRSDRVWPGELFF. The CDR3 DNA reads as TGTGCCAGCAGGTCGGACAGGGTGTGGCCCGGGGAGCTGTTTTTT.